This T cell receptor beta chain was profiled in a study of control samples from healthy donors and cancer patients. Germline-derived CDR1 and CDR2 are MNHEY and SVGAGI. The CDR3 spans 15 residues. The V gene end was trimmed by 8 bases and the J gene end by 4 bases; junction bases not matched to a gene: 13. Some clones are missing from TCRdb's copy, which holds only in-frame ones; the method was immunoSEQ multiplex PCR. The sample holds some 150,000 clones; roughly 92% are singletons and the top ten take more than 2%. The chain has TRBV6-5 and TRBJ2-7, with 8 positions matching TRBD2. Specimen: blood. This TCR was recovered from a man aged 50 to 59 in good health. The CDR3 DNA follows: TGTGCCAGCTTTCAACTAGCGGTCGACGGGTACGAGCAGTACTTC. Its translation: CASFQLAVDGYEQYF.